This TCR beta chain emerged from a study of siplizumab effects on memory and regulatory T cells. Study-wide results and limits: Controls had more than 25% Treg-derived mappable alloreactive CD4+ clones on average, versus around 64% with siplizumab. About 80-97% of proliferating CD4+ or CD8+ clones had no assignable naive or memory phenotype. Both greater diversity than memory cells and a major contribution to the alloresponse seemed to characterize naive T cells.

This CDR3 region has 17 residues. V lost 1 base and J 1 base, leaving 17 bases between the germline ends. Germline V gives CDR1 SGHDN, CDR2 FVKESK. Assays captured 9.8 x 10^4 or so TCR templates per sample. The method was immunoSEQ multiplex PCR; TCRdb's version includes in-frame clones alone and lacks a portion of them. The sample carries 100,000 to 110,000 clones, about 94% recorded once. On this clone: What it recognizes is unknown.

This receptor was identified in a human donor in good health. This rearrangement joins TRBV14 to TRBJ2-7; TRBD2 is a possible D gene (5 bases). Sequenced: non-Treg CD4+ T cells sorted from blood. Written as DNA, the CDR3 is TGTGCCAGCAGCCAAGGCGTTGGAGGTTTTTATTCCTACGAGCAGTACTTC. Its translation: CASSQGVGGFYSYEQYF.